This TCR beta chain was retrieved from a study of blood T cell repertoires in COVID-19. About the study: Whether acute or convalescent, the COVID-19 samples came from the United States, Italy and Spain.

Shortly before study entry, within 2 weeks, exposed participants had met a COVID-19 case. Original data processing: For nucleated cells, counts were estimated from reference gene primer amplification. Profiling relied on immunoSEQ multiplex PCR, and the TCRdb table lists in-frame clones only, not all of them. V, J and clone size are those of that table, while D and trimming were read from the DNA. Of 320,000 or so clones listed, 85% were seen once; the top ten hold approximately 1.9%. The CDR3 is 12 amino acids. Trimming cost V 3 bases and J 8 bases, with 10 bases left between them. Per germline, CDR1 WSHSY and CDR2 SAAADI.

The TCR sequence derives from a woman aged 25 to 39 who had been exposed to COVID-19. Sequencing was carried out using PBMCs or T cells enriched from blood (not recorded which). The chain recombines TRBV10-2 with TRBJ1-2; the D gene is possibly TRBD1 (5 bases). CDR3 nucleotide sequence: TGCGCCAGCAGTGACAGGGCATCCGGCTACACCTTC. It yields the protein CASSDRASGYTF.